A selection of T cell receptor beta chains follows, all from one sample in a study of beta chain features in type 1 diabetes. Data came from immunoSEQ multiplex PCR; TCRdb stores just in-frame clones and leaves some out. This sample has about 160,000 clones, with roughly 59% found just once. Specimen: naive CD4+ T cells from blood. The receptor source for this set is a man under 40 with type 1 diabetes. CDR3s leave out the opening cysteine and the closing phenylalanine or tryptophan. A D gene is named only where the DNA matches it firmly.

D | V | CDR3
. | TRBV7-2 | ASSFGQTDGQPQH
. | TRBV29-1 | SVQGGQETQY
. | TRBV6-6 | ASSYPGAREQETQY
. | TRBV9 | ASSVADGTYEQY
. | TRBV7-2 | ASSYDTYEQY
. | TRBV30 | AWSVLAGGETQY
TRBD1 | TRBV7-2 | ASSRDSTKETQY
TRBD1 | TRBV30 | AWSDDRVNTGELF
. | TRBV7-9 | ASSPTMGGTETQY
. | TRBV9 | ASSRIDEQF
. | TRBV11-2 | ASSLEDEQF
. | TRBV18 | ASSPSREGEQF
TRBD1 | TRBV4-3 | ASSRDRGYNEQF
TRBD2 | TRBV29-1 | SVEDGGSGETQY
. | TRBV29-1 | SVDRKPGLPNYGYT
TRBD2 | TRBV29-1 | SVHGGGNEQF
TRBD2 | TRBV7-2 | ASSFGLEIDTQY
TRBD2 | TRBV7-2 | ASSLASSGGVDTQY
TRBD1 | TRBV29-1 | SVEGTGNEKLF
. | TRBV29-1 | SAGRVYGYT
. | TRBV29-1 | SVKGGRESSYEQY
TRBD1 | TRBV28 | ASRTGQGTDTQY
TRBD1 | TRBV13 | ASSSGQGGNTIY
. | TRBV18 | ASSLWRDNEQF
. | TRBV30 | AWSVSGRSGNTIY
. | TRBV11-2 | ASSLGLQSSADTQY
TRBD2 | TRBV7-2 | ASSTLAGSYEQY
TRBD1 | TRBV30 | ACTTYGQETADTQY